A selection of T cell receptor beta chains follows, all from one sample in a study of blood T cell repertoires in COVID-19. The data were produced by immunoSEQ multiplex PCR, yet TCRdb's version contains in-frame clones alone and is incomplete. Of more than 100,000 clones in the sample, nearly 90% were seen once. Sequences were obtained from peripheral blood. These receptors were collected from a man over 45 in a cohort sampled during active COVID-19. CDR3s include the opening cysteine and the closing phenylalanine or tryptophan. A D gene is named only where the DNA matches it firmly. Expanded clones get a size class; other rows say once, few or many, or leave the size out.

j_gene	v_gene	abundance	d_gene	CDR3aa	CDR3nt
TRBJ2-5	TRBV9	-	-	CASSAIQGRGAKETQYF	TGTGCCAGCAGCGCAATCCAGGGCCGGGGGGCCAAAGAGACCCAGTACTTC
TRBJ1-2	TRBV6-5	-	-	CASEGGGAGVGGYTF	TGTGCCAGCGAGGGGGGGGGTGCAGGAGTGGGAGGCTACACCTTC
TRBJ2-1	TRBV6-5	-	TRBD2	CASRGSGGASFEQFF	TGTGCCAGCAGGGGGAGCGGGGGGGCTTCCTTTGAGCAGTTCTTC
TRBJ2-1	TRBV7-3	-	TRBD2	CASSLSGGLDEQFF	TGTGCCAGCAGCCTGAGCGGGGGGCTTGATGAGCAGTTCTTC
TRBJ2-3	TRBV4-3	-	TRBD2	CASSPDWGAGGIGSTDTQYF	TGCGCCAGCAGCCCTGACTGGGGAGCGGGGGGAATCGGGAGCACAGATACGCAGTATTTT
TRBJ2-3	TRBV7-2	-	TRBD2	CASNMIAGGRTDTQYF	TGTGCCAGCAACATGATAGCGGGGGGGCGAACAGATACGCAGTATTTT
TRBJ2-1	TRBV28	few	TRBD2	CASSLSALSSGGFVDNEQFF	TGTGCCAGCAGTTTATCCGCCCTCTCTAGCGGGGGGTTCGTAGACAATGAGCAGTTCTTC
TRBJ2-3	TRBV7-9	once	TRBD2	CASSQPGLAGDHTQYF	TGTGCCAGCAGCCAGCCGGGACTAGCGGGGGATCATACGCAGTATTTT
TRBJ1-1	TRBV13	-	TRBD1	CATEDRGRRNTEAFF	TGTGCGACTGAGGACAGGGGGCGGAGGAACACTGAAGCTTTCTTT
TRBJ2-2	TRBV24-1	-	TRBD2	CATSDLDQRGGPGELFF	TGTGCCACCAGTGATTTGGATCAGCGGGGGGGCCCCGGGGAGCTGTTTTTT
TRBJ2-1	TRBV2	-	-	CASRRSYNEQFF	TGTGCCAGCAGACGGTCCTACAATGAGCAGTTCTTC
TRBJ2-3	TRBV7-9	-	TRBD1	CASSPSGGSGTDTQYF	TGTGCCAGCAGCCCTTCAGGGGGCTCGGGCACAGATACGCAGTATTTT
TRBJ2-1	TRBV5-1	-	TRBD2	CASSLGSGLYSEQFF	TGCGCCAGCAGCTTGGGATCGGGACTATATAGTGAGCAGTTCTTC
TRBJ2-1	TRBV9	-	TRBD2	CASSQGLAGANEQFF	TGTGCCAGCAGCCAGGGACTAGCGGGGGCCAATGAGCAGTTCTTC
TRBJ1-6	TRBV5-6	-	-	CASSLPQYNSPLHF	TGTGCCAGCAGCTTGCCACAGTATAATTCACCCCTCCACTTT
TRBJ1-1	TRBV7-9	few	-	CASSFELAEAFF	TGTGCCAGCAGCTTTGAACTTGCTGAAGCTTTCTTT
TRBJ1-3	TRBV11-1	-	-	CASSPGDTGNTIYF	TGTGCCAGCAGCCCCGGGGACACTGGAAACACCATATATTTT
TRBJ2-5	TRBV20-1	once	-	CSASAQETQYF	TGCAGTGCCAGCGCCCAAGAGACCCAGTACTTC